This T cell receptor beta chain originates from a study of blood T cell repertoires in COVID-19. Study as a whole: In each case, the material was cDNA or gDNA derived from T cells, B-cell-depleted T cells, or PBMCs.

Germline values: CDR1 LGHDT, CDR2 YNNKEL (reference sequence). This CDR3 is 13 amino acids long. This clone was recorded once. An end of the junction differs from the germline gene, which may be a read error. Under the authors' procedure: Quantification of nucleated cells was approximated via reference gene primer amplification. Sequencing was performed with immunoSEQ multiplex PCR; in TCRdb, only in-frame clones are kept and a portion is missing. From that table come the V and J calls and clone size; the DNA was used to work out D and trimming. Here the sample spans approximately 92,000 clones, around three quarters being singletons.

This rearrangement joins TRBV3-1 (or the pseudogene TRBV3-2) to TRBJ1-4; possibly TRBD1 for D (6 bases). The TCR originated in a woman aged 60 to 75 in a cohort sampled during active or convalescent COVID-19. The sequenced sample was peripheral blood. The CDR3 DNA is TGTGCCAGCAGCCGCCGACAGGTGGGGACACTTGCTTTT. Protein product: CASSRRQVGTLAF.